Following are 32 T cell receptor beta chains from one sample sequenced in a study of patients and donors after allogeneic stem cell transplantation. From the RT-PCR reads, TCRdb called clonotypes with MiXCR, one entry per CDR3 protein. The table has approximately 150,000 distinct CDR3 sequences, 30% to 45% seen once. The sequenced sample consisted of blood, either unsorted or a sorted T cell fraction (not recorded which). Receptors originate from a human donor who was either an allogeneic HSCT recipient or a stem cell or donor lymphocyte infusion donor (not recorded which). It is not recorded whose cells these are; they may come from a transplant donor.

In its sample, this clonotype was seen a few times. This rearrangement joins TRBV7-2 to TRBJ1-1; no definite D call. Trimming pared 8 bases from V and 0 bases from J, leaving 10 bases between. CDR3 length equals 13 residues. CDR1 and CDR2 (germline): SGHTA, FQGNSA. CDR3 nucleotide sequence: TGTGCCAGCGGTCCAGGATTGAACACTGAAGCTTTCTTT. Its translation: CASGPGLNTEAFF.

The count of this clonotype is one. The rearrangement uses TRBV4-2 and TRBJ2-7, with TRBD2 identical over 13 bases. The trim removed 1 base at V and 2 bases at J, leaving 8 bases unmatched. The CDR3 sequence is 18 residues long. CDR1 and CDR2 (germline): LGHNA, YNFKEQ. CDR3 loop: CASSQARLAGGPTYEQYF. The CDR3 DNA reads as TGTGCCAGCAGCCAAGCCCGACTAGCGGGGGGCCCTACCTACGAGCAGTACTTC.

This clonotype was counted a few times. This CDR3 reads CASSLVGRTEAFF. As DNA, the CDR3 is TGTGCCAGCAGCTTAGTGGGGCGCACTGAAGCTTTCTTT. The J gene is TRBJ1-1, the V gene TRBV7-6; a possible D gene is TRBD1 (5 bases). V was cut by 1 base and J by 4 bases, with 7 bases left in between. The CDR3 loop spans 13 amino acids. CDR1 is SGHVS and CDR2 is FNYEAQ in the germline V gene. Combining the CDR3 with reference TRBV7-6 and TRBJ1-1 gives the whole variable domain GAGVSQSPRYKVTKRGQDVALRCDPISGHVSLYWYRQALGQGPEFLTYFNYEAQQDKSGLPNDRFSAERPEGSISTLTIQRTEQRDSAMYRCASSLVGRTEAFFGQGTRLTVV.

The CDR3 region is CASSFISGLNTEAFF. Written as DNA, the CDR3 is TGCGCCAGCAGCTTTATTTCAGGGTTGAACACTGAAGCTTTCTTT. This sequence joins TRBV5-1 and TRBJ1-1; D possibly corresponds to TRBD1 (5 bases). V was shortened by 2 bases and J by 0 bases, with 11 bases between the two germline ends. This CDR3 has 15 amino acids. Germline lookup yields CDR1 SGHRS and CDR2 YFSETQ.

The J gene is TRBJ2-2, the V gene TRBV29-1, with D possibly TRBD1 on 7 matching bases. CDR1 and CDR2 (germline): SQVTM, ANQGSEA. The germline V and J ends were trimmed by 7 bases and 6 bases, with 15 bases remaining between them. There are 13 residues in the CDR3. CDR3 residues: CSAAGRGAGELFF. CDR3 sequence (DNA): TGCAGCGCCGCTGGCAGGGGGGCCGGGGAGCTGTTTTTT.

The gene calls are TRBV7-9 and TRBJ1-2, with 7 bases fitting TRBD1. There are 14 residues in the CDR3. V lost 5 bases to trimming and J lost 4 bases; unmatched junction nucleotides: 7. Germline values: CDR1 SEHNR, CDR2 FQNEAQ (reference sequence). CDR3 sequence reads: CASSPTTGAYGYTF. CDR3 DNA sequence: TGTGCCAGCAGCCCAACCACAGGGGCCTATGGCTACACCTTC.

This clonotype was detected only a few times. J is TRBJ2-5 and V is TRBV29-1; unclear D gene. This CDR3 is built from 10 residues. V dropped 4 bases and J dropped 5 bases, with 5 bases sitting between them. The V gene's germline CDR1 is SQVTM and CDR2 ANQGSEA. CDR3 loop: CSVAVETQYF. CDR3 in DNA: TGCAGCGTTGCGGTTGAGACCCAGTACTTC.

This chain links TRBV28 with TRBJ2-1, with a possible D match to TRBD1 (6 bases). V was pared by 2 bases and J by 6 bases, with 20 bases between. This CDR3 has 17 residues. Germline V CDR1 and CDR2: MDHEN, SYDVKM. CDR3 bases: TGTGCCAGCAGTTTAGTAGCAGGGGATCTGAGTGGCAATGAGCAGTTCTTC. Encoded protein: CASSLVAGDLSGNEQFF.

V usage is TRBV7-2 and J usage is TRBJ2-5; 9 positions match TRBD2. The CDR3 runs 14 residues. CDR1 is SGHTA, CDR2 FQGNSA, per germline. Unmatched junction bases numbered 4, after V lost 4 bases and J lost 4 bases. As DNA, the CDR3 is TGTGCCAGCAGCTCGGGACTAGCACCAGAGACCCAGTACTTC. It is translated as CASSSGLAPETQYF.

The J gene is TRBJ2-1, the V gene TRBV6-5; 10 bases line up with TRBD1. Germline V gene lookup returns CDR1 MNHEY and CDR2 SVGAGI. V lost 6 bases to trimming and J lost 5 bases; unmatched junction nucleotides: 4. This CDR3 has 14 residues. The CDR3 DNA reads TGTGCCAGCAGGCAGGGACAGGGGAACAATGAGCAGTTCTTC. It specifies CASRQGQGNNEQFF.

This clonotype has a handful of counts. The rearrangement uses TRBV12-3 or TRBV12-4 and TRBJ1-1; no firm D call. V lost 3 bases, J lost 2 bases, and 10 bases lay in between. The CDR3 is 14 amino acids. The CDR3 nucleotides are TGTGCCAGCAGTTTCACGACGGTTAACACTGAAGCTTTCTTT. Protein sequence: CASSFTTVNTEAFF.

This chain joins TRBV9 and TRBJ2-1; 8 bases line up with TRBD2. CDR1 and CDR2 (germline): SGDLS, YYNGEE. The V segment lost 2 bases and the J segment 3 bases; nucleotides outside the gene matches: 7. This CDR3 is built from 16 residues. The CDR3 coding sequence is TGTGCCAGCAGCGTGGACCCAGCGGGGGACTACAATGAGCAGTTCTTC. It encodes CASSVDPAGDYNEQFF. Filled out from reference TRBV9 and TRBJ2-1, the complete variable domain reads DSGVTQTPKHLITATGQRVTLRCSPRSGDLSVYWYQQSLDQGLQFLIQYYNGEERAKGNILERFSAQQFPDLHSELNLSSLELGDSALYFCASSVDPAGDYNEQFFGPGTRLTVL.

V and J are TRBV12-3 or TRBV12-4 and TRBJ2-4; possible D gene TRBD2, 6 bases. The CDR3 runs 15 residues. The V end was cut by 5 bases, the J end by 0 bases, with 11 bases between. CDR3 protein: CASSLSGLAKNIQYF. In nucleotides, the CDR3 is TGTGCCAGCAGTCTTAGCGGATTAGCCAAAAACATTCAGTACTTC.

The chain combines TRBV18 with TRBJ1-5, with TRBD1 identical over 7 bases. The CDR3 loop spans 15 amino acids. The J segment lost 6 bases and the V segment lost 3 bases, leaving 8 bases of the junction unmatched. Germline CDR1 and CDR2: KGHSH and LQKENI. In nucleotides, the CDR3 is TGTGCCAGCTCACCCCGGGACAGCGGGAGTCAGCCCCAGCATTTT. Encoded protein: CASSPRDSGSQPQHF.

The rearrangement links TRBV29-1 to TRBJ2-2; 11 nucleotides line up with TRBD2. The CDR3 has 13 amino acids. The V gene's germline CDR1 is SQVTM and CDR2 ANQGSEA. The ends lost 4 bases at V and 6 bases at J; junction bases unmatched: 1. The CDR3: CSVVTSGAGELFF. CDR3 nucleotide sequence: TGCAGCGTTGTGACTAGCGGGGCCGGGGAGCTGTTTTTT.

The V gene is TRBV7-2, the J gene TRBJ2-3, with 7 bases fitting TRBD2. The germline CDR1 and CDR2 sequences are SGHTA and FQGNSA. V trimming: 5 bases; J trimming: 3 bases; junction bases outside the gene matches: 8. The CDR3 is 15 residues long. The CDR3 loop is CASSVLMGGTDTQYF. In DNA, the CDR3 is TGTGCCAGCAGCGTTCTCATGGGGGGGACAGATACGCAGTATTTT.

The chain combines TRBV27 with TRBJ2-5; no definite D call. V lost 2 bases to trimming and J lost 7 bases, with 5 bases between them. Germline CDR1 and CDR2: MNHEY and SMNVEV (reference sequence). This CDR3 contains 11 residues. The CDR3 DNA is TGTGCCAGCAGTTTACCCCCGACCCAGTACTTC. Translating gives CASSLPPTQYF.

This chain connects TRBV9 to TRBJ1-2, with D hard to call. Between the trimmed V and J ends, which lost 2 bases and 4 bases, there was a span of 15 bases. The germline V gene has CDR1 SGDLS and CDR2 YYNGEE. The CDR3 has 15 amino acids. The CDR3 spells CASSVSSIPSYGYTF. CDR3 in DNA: TGTGCCAGCAGCGTCTCATCCATACCCAGCTATGGCTACACCTTC.

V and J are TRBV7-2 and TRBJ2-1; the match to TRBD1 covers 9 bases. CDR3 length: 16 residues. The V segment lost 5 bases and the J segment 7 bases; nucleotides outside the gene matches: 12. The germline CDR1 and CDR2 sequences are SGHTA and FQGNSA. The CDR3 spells CASSVGGQGSLNEQFF. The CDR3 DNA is TGTGCCAGCAGCGTGGGGGGACAGGGAAGTTTGAATGAGCAGTTCTTC.

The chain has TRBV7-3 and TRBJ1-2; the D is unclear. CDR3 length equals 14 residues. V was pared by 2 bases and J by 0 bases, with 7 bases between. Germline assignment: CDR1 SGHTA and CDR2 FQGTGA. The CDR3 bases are TGTGCCAGCAGCTTAGTTTTACCTAACTATGGCTACACCTTC. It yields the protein CASSLVLPNYGYTF.

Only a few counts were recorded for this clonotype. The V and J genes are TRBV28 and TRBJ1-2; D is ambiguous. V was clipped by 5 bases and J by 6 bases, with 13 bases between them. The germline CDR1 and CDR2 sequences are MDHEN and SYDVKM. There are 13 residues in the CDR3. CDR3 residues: CASSDDGPDGYTF. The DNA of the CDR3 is TGTGCCAGCAGTGACGACGGGCCCGATGGCTACACCTTC.

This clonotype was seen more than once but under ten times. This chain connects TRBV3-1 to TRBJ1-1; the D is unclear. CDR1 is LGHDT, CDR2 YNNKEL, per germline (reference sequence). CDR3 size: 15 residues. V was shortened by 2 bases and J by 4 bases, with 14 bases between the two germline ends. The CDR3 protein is CASSQKGYVGTEAFF. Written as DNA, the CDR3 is TGTGCCAGCAGCCAAAAGGGTTACGTGGGCACTGAAGCTTTCTTT.

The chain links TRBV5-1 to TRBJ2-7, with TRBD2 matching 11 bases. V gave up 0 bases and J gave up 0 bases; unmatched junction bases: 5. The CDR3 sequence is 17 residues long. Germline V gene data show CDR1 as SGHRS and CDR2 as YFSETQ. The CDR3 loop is CASSLASGGSISYEQYF. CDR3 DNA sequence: TGCGCCAGCAGCTTGGCTAGCGGGGGGTCAATCTCCTACGAGCAGTACTTC.

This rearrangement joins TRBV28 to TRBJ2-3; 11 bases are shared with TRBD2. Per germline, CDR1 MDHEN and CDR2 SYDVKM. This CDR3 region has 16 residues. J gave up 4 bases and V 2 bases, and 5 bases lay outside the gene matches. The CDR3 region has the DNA TGTGCCAGCAGTTTACCGACTAGCGGGGTGGCAGATACGCAGTATTTT. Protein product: CASSLPTSGVADTQYF.

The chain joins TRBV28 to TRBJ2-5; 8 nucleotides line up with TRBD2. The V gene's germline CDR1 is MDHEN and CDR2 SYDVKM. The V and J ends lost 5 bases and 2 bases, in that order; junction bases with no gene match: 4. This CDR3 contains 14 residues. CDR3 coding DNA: TGTGCCAGCAGTGCCCCGGGGGGGCAAGAGACCCAGTACTTC. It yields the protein CASSAPGGQETQYF.

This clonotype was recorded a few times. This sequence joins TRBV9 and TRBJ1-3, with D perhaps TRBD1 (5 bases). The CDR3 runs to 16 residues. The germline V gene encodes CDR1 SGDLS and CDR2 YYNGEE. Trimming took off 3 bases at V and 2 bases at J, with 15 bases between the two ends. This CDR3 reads CASSASRAEPGNTIYF. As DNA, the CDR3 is TGTGCCAGCAGCGCCTCCAGGGCGGAGCCTGGAAACACCATATATTTT. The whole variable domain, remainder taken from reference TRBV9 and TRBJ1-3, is DSGVTQTPKHLITATGQRVTLRCSPRSGDLSVYWYQQSLDQGLQFLIQYYNGEERAKGNILERFSAQQFPDLHSELNLSSLELGDSALYFCASSASRAEPGNTIYFGEGSWLTVV.

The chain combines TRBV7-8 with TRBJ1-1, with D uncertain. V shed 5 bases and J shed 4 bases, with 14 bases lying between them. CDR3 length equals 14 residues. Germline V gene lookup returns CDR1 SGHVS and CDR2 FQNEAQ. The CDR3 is CASSEPVGITEAFF. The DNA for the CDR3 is TGTGCCAGCAGCGAACCGGTGGGGATCACTGAAGCTTTCTTT.

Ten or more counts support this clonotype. The CDR3 bases are TGTGCCAGCAGCTTATTCACAGGGCGGGATCAGCCCCAGCATTTT. Encoded protein: CASSLFTGRDQPQHF. The J gene is TRBJ1-5, the V gene TRBV7-8; a possible D gene is TRBD1 (6 bases). The CDR3 contains 15 residues. V lost 2 bases and J 5 bases, leaving 13 bases between the germline ends. CDR1 and CDR2 from the germline V gene are SGHVS and FQNEAQ.

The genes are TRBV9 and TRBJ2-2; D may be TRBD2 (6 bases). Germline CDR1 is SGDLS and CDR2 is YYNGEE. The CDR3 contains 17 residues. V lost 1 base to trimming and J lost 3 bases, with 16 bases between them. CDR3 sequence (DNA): TGTGCCAGCAGCGTAAAGGTCCTAGCGCCAGACACCGGGGAGCTGTTTTTT. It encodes CASSVKVLAPDTGELFF.

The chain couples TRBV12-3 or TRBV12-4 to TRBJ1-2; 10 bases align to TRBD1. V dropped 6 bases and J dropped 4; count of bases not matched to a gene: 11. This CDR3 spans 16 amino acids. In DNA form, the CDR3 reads TGTGCCAGCAGCAACCCACGGACAGGGGGATTCTATGGCTACACCTTC. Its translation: CASSNPRTGGFYGYTF.

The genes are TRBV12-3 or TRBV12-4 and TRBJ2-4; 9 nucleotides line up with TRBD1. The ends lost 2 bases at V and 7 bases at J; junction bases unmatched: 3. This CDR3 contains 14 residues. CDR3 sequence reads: CASSLPGTGNIQYF. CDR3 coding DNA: TGTGCCAGCAGTTTACCGGGGACAGGGAACATTCAGTACTTC.

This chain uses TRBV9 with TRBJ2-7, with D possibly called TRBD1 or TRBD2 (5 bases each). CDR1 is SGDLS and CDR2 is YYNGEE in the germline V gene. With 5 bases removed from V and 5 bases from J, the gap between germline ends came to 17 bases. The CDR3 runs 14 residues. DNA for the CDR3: TGTGCCAGCAGTCTAGAGGCGATGGGGGACGAGCAGTACTTC. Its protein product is CASSLEAMGDEQYF.